This TCR beta chain is drawn from a study of T cells after yellow fever vaccination. Study-level background: Fractions of limited cellularity were prepared by means of SMART-Seq v4 Ultra Low Input.

Making TCR cDNA involved 5'RACE template switching, which added UMIs and a universal primer site. TCRdb passed the 5' RACE reads through MiXCR, listing each CDR3 protein once. Of some 150,000 distinct CDR3 sequences in the sample, roughly 9.6% are singletons; the top ten hold 30% to 45%. Trimming shortened V by 4 bases and J by 8 bases, and 12 bases separated the two germline ends. This CDR3 contains 12 residues. The germline V gene has CDR1 SGHKS and CDR2 YYEKEE (reference sequence). This clonotype was seen a few times. The material was CD8+ T cells sorted from PBMCs, obtained 15 days after the yellow fever booster vaccination. This chain links TRBV5-5 with TRBJ1-1, with D perhaps TRBD1 (5 bases). The TCR originated in a man aged 18 to 30 who received the YFV17D yellow fever vaccine. CDR3 loop: CASSLRQPEAFF. Written as DNA, the CDR3 is TGTGCCAGCAGCCTCCGACAGCCAGAAGCTTTCTTT.